This T cell receptor beta chain derives from a study of shared clonotypes between healthy human individuals. Notes on the study in general: A reduction in generation probabilities was seen for non-shared clonotypes relative to those shared by all four donors.

TCRdb's table, derived via immunoSEQ multiplex PCR, lists solely in-frame clones and lacks some. Among approximately 1.4 million clones listed, 95% to 99% were seen once. A note on this clone: Its antigen is as yet unknown.

The CDR3 contains 17 residues. J gave up 1 base and V 3 bases, and 13 bases lay outside the gene matches. Germline V gene data show CDR1 as SGHDT and CDR2 as YYEEEE. This chain connects TRBV5-6 to TRBJ2-7; 7 positions match TRBD2. The receptor's source is a man aged 30-40 years in good health. Sequencing used naive CD4+ T cells sorted from blood. Subset indicated: CD45RA+ positively selected. The CDR3: CASSSSEGGGRSYEQYF. CDR3 nucleotides: TGTGCCAGCAGCTCCTCCGAGGGCGGCGGGAGATCCTACGAGCAGTACTTC.